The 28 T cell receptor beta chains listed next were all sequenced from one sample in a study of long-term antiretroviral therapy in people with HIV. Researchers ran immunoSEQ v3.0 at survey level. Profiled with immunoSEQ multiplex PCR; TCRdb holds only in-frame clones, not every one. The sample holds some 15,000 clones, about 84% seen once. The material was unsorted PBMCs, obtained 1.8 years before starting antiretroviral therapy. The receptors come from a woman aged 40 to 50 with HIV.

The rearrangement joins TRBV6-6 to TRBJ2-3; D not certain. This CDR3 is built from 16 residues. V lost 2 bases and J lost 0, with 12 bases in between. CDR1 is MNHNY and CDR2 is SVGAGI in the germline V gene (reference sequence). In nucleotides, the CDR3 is TGTGCCAGCAGTTACGCGCTGATCGGTAGCACAGATACGCAGTATTTT. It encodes CASSYALIGSTDTQYF.

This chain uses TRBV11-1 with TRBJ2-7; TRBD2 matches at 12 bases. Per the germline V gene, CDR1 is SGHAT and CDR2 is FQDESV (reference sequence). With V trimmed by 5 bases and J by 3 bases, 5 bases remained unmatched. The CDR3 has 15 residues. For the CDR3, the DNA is TGTGCCAGCAGCCTCTGGACTAGCGGGGACTACGAGCAGTACTTC. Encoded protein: CASSLWTSGDYEQYF.

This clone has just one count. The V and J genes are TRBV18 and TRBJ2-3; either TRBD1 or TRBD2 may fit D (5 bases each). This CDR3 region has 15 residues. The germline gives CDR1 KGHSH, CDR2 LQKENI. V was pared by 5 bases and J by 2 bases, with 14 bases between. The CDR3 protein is CASSARDHTTDTQYF. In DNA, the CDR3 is TGTGCCAGCTCAGCCCGGGACCATACCACAGATACGCAGTATTTT.

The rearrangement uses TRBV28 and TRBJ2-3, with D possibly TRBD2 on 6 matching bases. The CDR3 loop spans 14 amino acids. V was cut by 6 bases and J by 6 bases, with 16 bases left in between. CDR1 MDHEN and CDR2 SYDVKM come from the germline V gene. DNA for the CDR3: TGTGCCAGCAGGGGGGGAGCGGCTGTGGATACGCAGTATTTT. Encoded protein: CASRGGAAVDTQYF.

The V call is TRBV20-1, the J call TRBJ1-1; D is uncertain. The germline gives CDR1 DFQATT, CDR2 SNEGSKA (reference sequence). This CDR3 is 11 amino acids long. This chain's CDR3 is CSVWWNTEAFF. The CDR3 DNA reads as TGCAGCGTGTGGTGGAACACTGAAGCTTTCTTT.

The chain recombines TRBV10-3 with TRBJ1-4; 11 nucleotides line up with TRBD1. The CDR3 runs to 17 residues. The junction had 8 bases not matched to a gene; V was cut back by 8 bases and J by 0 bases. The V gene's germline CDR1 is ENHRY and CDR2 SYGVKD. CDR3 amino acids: CAISGTGGTATNEKLFF. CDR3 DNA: TGTGCCATCTCCGGGACAGGGGGTACTGCAACTAATGAAAAACTGTTTTTT.

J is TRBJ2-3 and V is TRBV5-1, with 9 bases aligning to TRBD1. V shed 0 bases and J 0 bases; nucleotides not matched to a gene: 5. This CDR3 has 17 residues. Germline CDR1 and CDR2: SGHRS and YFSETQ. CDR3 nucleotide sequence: TGCGCCAGCAGCTTGGGGCGGACAGGGGTTAGCACAGATACGCAGTATTTT. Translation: CASSLGRTGVSTDTQYF.

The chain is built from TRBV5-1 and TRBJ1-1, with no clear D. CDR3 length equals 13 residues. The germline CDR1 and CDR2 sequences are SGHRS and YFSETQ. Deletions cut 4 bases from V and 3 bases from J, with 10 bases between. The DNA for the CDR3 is TGCGCCAGCAGCCCTATGGGAGACACTGAAGCTTTCTTT. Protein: CASSPMGDTEAFF.

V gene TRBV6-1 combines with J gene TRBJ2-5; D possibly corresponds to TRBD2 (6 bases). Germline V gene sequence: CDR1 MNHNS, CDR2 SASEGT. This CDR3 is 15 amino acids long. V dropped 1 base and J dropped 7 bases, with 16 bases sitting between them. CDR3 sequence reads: CASSEGGAALGTQYF. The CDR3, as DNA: TGTGCCAGCAGTGAAGGCGGGGCCGCTTTGGGGACCCAGTACTTC.

The CDR3 protein is CASSSTRTSNQPQHF. The CDR3 DNA follows: TGTGCCAGCAGCTCCACCCGGACATCTAATCAGCCCCAGCATTTT. The V gene is TRBV7-8, the J gene TRBJ1-5, with D perhaps TRBD1 (5 bases). The germline V gene encodes CDR1 SGHVS and CDR2 FQNEAQ. Trimming stripped 4 bases from V and 4 bases from J, with 14 bases between. The CDR3 consists of 15 residues.

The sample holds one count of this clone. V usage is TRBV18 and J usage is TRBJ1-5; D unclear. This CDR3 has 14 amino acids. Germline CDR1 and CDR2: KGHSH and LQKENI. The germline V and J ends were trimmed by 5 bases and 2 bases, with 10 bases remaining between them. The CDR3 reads CASSTDGGNQPQHF. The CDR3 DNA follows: TGTGCCAGCTCAACCGACGGAGGCAATCAGCCCCAGCATTTT.

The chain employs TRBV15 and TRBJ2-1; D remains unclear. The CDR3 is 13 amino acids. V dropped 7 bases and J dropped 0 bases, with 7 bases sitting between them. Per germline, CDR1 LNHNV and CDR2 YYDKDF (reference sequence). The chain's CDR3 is CATKGFSYNEQFF. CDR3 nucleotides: TGTGCCACCAAGGGCTTCTCCTACAATGAGCAGTTCTTC.

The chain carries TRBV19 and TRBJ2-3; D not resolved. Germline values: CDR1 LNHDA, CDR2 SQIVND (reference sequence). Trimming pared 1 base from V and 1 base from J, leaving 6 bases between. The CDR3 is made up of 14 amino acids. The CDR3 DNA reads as TGTGCCAGTAGTATAGCGGGTGGCACAGATACGCAGTATTTT. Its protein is CASSIAGGTDTQYF.

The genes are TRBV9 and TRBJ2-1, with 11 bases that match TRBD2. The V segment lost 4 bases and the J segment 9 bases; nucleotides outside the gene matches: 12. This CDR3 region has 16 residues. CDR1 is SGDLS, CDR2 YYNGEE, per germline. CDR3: CASSLTGLAVSSEQFF. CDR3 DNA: TGTGCCAGCAGCCTTACGGGACTAGCGGTTAGCAGTGAGCAGTTCTTC.

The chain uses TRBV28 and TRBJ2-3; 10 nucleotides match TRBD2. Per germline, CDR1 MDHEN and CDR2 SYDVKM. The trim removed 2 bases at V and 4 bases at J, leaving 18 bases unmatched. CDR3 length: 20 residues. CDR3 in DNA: TGTGCCAGCAGTTTACCAACGACAGCGGGAGGGCCTGGGGGAGCAGATACGCAGTATTTT. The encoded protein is CASSLPTTAGGPGGADTQYF.

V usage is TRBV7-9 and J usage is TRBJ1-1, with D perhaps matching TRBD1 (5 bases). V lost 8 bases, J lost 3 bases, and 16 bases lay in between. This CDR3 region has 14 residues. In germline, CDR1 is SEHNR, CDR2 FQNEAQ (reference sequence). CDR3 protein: CASRREGKDTEAFF. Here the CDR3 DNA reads TGTGCCAGCCGGCGGGAGGGGAAAGACACTGAAGCTTTCTTT. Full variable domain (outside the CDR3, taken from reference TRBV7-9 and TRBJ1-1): DTGVSQNPRHKITKRGQNVTFRCDPISEHNRLYWYRQTLGQGPEFLTYFQNEAQLEKSRLLSDRFSAERPKGSFSTLEIQRTEQGDSAMYLCASRREGKDTEAFFGQGTRLTVV.

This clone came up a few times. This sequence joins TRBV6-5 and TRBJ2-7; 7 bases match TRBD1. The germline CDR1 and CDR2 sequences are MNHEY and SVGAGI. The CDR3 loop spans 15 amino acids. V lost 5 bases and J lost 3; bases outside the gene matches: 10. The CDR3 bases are TGTGCCAGCAGTACCCGACAGGGCCCCGGCTACGAGCAGTACTTC. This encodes CASSTRQGPGYEQYF.

The CDR3 loop reads CASSPADRVAEQYF. The CDR3 DNA is TGTGCCAGCAGCCCCGCGGACAGGGTCGCCGAGCAGTACTTC. The V gene is TRBV5-5, the J gene TRBJ2-7, with 8 nucleotides matching TRBD1. Germline V gene sequence: CDR1 SGHKS, CDR2 YYEKEE (reference sequence). This CDR3 has 14 residues. Germline trimming cut 4 bases from V and 6 bases from J; bases unmatched to any gene: 9.

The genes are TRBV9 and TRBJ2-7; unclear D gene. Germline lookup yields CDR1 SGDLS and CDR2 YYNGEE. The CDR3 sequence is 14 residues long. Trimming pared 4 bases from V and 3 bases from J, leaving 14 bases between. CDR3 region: CASSPFPNYYEQYF. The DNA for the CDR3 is TGTGCCAGCAGCCCATTTCCCAATTACTACGAGCAGTACTTC. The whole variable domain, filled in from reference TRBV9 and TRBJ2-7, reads DSGVTQTPKHLITATGQRVTLRCSPRSGDLSVYWYQQSLDQGLQFLIQYYNGEERAKGNILERFSAQQFPDLHSELNLSSLELGDSALYFCASSPFPNYYEQYFGPGTRLTVT.

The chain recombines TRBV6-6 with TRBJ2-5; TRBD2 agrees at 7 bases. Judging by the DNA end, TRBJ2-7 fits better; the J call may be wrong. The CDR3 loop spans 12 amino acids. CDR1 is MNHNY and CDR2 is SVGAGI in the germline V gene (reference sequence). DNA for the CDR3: TGTGCCAGCAGAGGGAGGGCGTACGAGCAGTACTTC. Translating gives CASRGRAYEQYF.

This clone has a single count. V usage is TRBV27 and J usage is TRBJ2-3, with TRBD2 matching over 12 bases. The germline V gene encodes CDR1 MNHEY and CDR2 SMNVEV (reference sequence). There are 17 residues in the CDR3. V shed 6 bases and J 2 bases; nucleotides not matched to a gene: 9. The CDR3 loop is CASRHDSSGRDTDTQYF. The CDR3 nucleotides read TGTGCCAGCAGACACGATTCTAGCGGGAGGGACACAGATACGCAGTATTTT.

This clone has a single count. The CDR3: CASSPPYNDEQYF. CDR3 nucleotides: TGTGCCAGCTCACCCCCTTATAACGACGAGCAGTACTTC. The rearrangement links TRBV18 to TRBJ2-7; D is unresolved. Trimming removed 3 bases at V and 5 bases at J, with 11 bases between. Germline V gene sequence: CDR1 KGHSH, CDR2 LQKENI. The CDR3 loop spans 13 amino acids.

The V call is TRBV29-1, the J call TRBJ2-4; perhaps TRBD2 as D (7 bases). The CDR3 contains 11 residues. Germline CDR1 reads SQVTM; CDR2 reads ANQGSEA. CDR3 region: CSGGGGGIQYF. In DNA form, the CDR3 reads TGCTCCGGAGGGGGGGGTGGCATTCAGTACTTC.

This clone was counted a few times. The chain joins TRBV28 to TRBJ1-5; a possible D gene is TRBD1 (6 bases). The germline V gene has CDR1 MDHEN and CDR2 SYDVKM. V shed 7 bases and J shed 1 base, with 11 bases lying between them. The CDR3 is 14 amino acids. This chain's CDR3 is CASNTGKSNQPQHF. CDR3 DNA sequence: TGTGCCAGCAACACAGGGAAAAGCAATCAGCCCCAGCATTTT.

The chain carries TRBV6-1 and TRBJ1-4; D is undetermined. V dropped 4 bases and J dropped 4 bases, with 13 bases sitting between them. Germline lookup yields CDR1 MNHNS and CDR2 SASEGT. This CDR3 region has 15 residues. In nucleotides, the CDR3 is TGTGCCAGCAGTGTAAGCCAAGGGTTTAATGAAAAACTGTTTTTT. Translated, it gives CASSVSQGFNEKLFF.

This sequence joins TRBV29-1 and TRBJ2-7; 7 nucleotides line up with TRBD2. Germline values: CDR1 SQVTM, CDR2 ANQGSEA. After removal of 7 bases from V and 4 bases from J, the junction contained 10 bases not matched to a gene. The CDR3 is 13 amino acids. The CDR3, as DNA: TGCAGCGACGTAGCGGGCACCCCGTACGAGCAGTACTTC. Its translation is CSDVAGTPYEQYF.

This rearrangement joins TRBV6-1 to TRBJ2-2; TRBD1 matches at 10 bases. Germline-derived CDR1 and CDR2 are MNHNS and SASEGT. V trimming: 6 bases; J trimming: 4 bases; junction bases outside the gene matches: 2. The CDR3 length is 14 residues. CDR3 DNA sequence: TGTGCCAGCAGGGACAGGGGGATCACCGGGGAGCTGTTTTTT. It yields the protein CASRDRGITGELFF.

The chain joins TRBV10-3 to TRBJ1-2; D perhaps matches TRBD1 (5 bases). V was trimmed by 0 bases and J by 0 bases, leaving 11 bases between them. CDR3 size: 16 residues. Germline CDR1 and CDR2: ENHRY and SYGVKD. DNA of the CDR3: TGTGCCATCAGTGAGTCAGTAGGGGTAGCTAACTATGGCTACACCTTC. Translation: CAISESVGVANYGYTF.